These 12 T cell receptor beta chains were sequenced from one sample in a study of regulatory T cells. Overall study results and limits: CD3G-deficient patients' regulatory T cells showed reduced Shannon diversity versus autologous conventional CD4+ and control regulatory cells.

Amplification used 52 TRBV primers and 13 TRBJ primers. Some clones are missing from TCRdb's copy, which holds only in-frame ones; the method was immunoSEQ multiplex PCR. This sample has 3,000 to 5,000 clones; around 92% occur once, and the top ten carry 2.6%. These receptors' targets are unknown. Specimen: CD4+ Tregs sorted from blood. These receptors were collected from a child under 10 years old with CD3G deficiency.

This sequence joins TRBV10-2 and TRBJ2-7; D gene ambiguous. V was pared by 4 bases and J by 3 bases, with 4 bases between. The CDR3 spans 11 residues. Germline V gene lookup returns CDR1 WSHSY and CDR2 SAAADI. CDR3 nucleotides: TGCGCCAGCAGTGGGGGCTACGAGCAGTACTTC. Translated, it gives CASSGGYEQYF.

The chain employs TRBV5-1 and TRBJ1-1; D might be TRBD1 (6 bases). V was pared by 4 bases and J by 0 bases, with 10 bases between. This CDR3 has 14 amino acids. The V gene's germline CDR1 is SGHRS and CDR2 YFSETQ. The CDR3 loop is CASSKGHMNTEAFF. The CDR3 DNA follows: TGCGCCAGCAGCAAGGGACACATGAACACTGAAGCTTTCTTT.

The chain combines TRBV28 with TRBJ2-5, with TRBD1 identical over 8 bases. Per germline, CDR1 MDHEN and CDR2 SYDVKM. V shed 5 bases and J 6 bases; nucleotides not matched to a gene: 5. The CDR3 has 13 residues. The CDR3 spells CASSLRDRQTQYF. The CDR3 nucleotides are TGTGCCAGCAGTCTCCGGGACAGGCAGACCCAGTACTTC.

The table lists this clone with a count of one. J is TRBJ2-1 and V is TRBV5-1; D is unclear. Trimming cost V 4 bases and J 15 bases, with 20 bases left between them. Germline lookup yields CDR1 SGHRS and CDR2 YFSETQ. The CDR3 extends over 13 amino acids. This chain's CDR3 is CASSQAPTSIPFF. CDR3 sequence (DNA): TGCGCCAGCAGCCAGGCTCCCACCTCAATTCCGTTCTTC.

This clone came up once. The CDR3 region is CASSFPNRDTEAFF. The CDR3 DNA sequence: TGTGCCAGCAGTTTCCCCAACAGGGACACTGAAGCTTTCTTT. This sequence joins TRBV28 and TRBJ1-1; tentatively, D is TRBD1 (6 bases). The V end lost 3 bases, the J end lost 3 bases, and 11 bases lay between the germline ends. CDR3 length: 14 residues. CDR1 is MDHEN and CDR2 is SYDVKM in the germline V gene. Based on the CDR3 plus reference TRBV28 and TRBJ1-1, the full variable domain is DVKVTQSSRYLVKRTGEKVFLECVQDMDHENMFWYRQDPGLGLRLIYFSYDVKMKEKGDIPEGYSVSREKKERFSLILESASTNQTSMYLCASSFPNRDTEAFFGQGTRLTVV.

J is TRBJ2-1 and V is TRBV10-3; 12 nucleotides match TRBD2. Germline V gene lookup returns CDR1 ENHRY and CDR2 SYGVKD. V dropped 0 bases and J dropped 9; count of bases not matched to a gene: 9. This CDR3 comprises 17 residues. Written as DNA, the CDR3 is TGTGCCATCAGTGAGTCGACATTAACTAGCGGGAGGTTTGAGCAGTTCTTC. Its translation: CAISESTLTSGRFEQFF.

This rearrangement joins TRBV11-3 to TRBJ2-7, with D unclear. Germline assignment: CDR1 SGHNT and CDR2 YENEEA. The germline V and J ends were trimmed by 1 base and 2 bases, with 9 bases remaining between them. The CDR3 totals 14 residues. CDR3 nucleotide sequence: TGTGCCAGCAGCTTAGGGTCAGAAGCCTACGAGCAGTACTTC. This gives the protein CASSLGSEAYEQYF.

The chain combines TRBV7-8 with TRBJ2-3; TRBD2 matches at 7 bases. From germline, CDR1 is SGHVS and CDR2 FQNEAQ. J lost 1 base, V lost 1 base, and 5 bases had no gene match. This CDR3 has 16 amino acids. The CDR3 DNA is TGTGCCAGCAGCTTAGGTCTAGCGGTGCGCACAGATACGCAGTATTTT. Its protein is CASSLGLAVRTDTQYF.

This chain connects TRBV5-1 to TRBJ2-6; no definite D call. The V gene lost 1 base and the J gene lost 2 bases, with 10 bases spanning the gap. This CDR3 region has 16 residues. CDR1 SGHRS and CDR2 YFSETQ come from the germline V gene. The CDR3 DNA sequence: TGCGCCAGCAGCTTGCCCGGGCCCGCTGGGGCCAACGTCCTGACTTTC. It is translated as CASSLPGPAGANVLTF.

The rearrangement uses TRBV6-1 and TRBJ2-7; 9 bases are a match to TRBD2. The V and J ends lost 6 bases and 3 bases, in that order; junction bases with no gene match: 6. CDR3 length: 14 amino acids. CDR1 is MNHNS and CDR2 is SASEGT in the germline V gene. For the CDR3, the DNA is TGTGCCAGCAGCCCGGGACTAGCCTTCTACGAGCAGTACTTC. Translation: CASSPGLAFYEQYF.

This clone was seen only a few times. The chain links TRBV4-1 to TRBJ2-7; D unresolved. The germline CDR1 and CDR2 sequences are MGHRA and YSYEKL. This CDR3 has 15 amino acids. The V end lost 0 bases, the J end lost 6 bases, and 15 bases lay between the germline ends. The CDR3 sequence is CASSQDHGRVREQYF. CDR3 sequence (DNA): TGCGCCAGCAGCCAAGATCATGGCCGGGTGCGCGAGCAGTACTTC.

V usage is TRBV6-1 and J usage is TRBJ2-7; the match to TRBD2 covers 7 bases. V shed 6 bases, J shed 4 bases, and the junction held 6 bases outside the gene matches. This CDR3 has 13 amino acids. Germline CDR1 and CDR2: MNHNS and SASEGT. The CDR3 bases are TGTGCCAGCAGAGGACTAGTTCTGTACGAGCAGTACTTC. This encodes CASRGLVLYEQYF.